The clone carrying this T cell receptor (beta chain) was counted ten times or more. This sample is part of a study of T-cell reconstitution after alpha-beta-depleted transplantation in children. TCRbeta library preparation incorporated unique molecular identifiers. MiXCR was run by TCRdb on the PCR reads, yielding one entry per CDR3 protein. The table shows 100,000 to 120,000 distinct CDR3 sequences, with about 9.3% occurring only once. This clonotype was obtained from a human donor who donated a stem cell graft to a child with acute lymphoblastic leukemia. The material sequenced was PBMCs from the stem cell graft donor, taken from the stem cell graft.

CDR3: CASSYSDNTGELFF. The CDR3 region has the DNA TGTGCCAGCAGTTACTCCGACAACACCGGGGAGCTGTTTTTT. V gene TRBV6-5 combines with J gene TRBJ2-2; unclear D gene. Germline CDR1 reads MNHEY; CDR2 reads SVGAGI. CDR3 length: 14 amino acids. Trimming stripped 0 bases from V and 2 bases from J, with 4 bases between.